This T cell receptor beta chain was sequenced in a study of blood T cell repertoires in COVID-19. The germline V gene has CDR1 SGHRS and CDR2 YFSETQ. With 1 base clipped from V and 4 bases from J, the junction kept 4 bases outside the gene matches. The CDR3 loop spans 15 amino acids. TCRdb keeps only in-frame clones here, not all; method: immunoSEQ multiplex PCR. The profile shows 250,000 to 350,000 clones, roughly 90% of them singletons. Source material: peripheral blood. This chain uses TRBV5-1 with TRBJ2-3, with 9 positions matching TRBD2. The clonotype was recovered from a man younger than 35 with active or convalescent COVID-19. CDR3 DNA sequence: TGCGCCAGCAGCTTGCTAGCGGGGACGGCAGATACGCAGTATTTT. Protein: CASSLLAGTADTQYF.